Below, one T cell receptor beta chain is given with its context. Its antigen remains unknown. Other DNA sequences within the sample encode an identical CDR3. Data came from immunoSEQ multiplex PCR; TCRdb stores just in-frame clones and leaves some out. The sample contains 700,000 to 950,000 clones, 95% to 97% of which appear only once. Germline-derived CDR1 and CDR2 are GTSNPN and SVGIG (reference sequence). The CDR3 spans 12 residues. The V end was cut by 3 bases, the J end by 4 bases, with 10 bases between. This entry belongs to a study of shared clonotypes between healthy human individuals. Points from the study as a whole: Blood alone was sampled, and tissue repertoires likely differ. Among non-shared clonotypes, generation probabilities were lower than among those shared by all four donors.

Positively selected for CCR7, the CD45RO-negative cells used as naive CD8 cells excluded terminally differentiated effector memory CD45RA+ cells. This TCR came from a young man in good health. The V gene is TRBV30, the J gene TRBJ2-7; the D gene is possibly TRBD2 (6 bases). Material for sequencing was naive CD8+ T cells sorted from blood. This CDR3 reads CAWSPGGYEQYF. DNA of the CDR3: TGTGCCTGGAGCCCCGGGGGTTACGAGCAGTACTTC.